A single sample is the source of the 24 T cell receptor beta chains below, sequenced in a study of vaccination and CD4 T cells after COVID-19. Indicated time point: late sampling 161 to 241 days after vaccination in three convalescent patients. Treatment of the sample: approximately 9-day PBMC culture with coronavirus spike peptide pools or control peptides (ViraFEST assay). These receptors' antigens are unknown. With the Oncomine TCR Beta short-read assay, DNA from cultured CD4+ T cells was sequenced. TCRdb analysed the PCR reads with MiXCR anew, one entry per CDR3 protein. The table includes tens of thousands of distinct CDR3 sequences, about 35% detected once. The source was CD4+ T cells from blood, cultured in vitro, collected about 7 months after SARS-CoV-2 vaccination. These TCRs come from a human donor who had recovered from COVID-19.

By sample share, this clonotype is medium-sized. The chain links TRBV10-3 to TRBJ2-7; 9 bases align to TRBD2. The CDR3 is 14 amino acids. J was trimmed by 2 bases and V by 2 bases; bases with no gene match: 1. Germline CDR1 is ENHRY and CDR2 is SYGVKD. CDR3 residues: CAISEVAGAYEQYF. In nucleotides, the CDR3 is TGTGCCATCAGTGAGGTAGCGGGAGCCTACGAGCAGTACTTC.

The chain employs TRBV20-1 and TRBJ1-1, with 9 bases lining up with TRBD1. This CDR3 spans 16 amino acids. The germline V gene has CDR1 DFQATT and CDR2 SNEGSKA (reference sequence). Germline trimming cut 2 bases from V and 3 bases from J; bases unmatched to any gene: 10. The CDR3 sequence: CSARTDRGFLDTEAFF. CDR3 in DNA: TGCAGTGCTAGAACGGACAGGGGCTTCCTCGACACTGAAGCTTTCTTT.

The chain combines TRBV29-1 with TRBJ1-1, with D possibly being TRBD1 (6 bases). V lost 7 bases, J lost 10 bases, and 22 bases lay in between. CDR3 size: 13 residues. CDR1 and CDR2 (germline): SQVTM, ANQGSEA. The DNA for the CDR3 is TGCAGCGCGTCTCGGGGGCACCTGGGTGGAGCTTTCTTT. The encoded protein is CSASRGHLGGAFF. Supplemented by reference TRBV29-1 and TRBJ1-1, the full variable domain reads SAVISQKPSRDICQRGTSLTIQCQVDSQVTMMFWYRQQPGQSLTLIATANQGSEATYESGFVIDKFPISRPNLTFSTLTVSNMSPEDSSIYLCSASRGHLGGAFFGQGTRLTVV.

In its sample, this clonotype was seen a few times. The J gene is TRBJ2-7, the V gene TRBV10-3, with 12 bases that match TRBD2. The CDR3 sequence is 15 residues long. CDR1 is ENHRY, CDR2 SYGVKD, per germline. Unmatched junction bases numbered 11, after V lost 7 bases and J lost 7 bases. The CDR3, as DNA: TGTGCCATCACCGGACTAGCGGGGCCGGGGGGGGAGCAGTACTTC. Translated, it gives CAITGLAGPGGEQYF.

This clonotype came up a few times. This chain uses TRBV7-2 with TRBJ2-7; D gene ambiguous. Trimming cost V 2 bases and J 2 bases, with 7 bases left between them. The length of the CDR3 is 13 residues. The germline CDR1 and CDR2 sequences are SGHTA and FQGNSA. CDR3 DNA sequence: TGTGCCAGCAGCTTATCAACCGCCTACGAGCAGTACTTC. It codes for CASSLSTAYEQYF.

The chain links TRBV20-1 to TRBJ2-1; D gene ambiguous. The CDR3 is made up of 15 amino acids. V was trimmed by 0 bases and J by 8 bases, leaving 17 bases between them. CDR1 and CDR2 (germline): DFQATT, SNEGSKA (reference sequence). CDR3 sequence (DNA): TGCAGTGCTAGAGATCTATACTCTTCTACCCATGAGCAGTTCTTC. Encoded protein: CSARDLYSSTHEQFF.

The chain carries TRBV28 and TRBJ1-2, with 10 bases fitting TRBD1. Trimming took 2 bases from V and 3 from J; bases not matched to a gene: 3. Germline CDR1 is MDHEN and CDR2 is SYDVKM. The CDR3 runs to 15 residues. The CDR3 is CASSLGTGVHYGYTF. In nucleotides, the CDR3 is TGTGCCAGCAGTTTAGGGACAGGGGTGCACTATGGCTACACCTTC.

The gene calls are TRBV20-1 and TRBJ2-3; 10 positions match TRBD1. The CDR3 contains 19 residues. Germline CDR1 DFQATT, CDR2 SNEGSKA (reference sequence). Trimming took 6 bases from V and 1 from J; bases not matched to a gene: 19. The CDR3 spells CSATGTGEASGPGTDTQYF. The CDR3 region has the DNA TGCAGTGCCACCGGGACAGGGGAGGCTAGCGGGCCCGGCACAGATACGCAGTATTTT.

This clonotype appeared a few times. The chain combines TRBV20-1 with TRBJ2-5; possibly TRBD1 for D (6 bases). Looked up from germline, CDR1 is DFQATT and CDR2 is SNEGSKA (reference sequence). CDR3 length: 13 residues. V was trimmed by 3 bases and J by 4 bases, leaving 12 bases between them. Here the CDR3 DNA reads TGCAGTGCTAGCGGACAGTTCGGAGAGACCCAGTACTTC. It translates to CSASGQFGETQYF.

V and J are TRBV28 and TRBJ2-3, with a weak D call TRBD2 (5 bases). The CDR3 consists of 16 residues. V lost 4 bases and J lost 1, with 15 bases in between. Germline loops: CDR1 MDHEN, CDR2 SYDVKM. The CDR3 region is CASSSPTKAGTDTQYF. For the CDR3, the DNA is TGTGCCAGCAGTTCCCCCACGAAAGCGGGCACAGATACGCAGTATTTT. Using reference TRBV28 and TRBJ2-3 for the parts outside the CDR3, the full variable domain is DVKVTQSSRYLVKRTGEKVFLECVQDMDHENMFWYRQDPGLGLRLIYFSYDVKMKEKGDIPEGYSVSREKKERFSLILESASTNQTSMYLCASSSPTKAGTDTQYFGPGTRLTVL.

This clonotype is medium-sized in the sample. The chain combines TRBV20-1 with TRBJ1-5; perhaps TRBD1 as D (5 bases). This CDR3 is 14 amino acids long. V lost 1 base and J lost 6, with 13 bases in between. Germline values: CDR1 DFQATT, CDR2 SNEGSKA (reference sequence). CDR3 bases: TGCAGTGCTAGAGCCCTAGCGGGGGGTCAGCCCCAGCATTTT. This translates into CSARALAGGQPQHF.

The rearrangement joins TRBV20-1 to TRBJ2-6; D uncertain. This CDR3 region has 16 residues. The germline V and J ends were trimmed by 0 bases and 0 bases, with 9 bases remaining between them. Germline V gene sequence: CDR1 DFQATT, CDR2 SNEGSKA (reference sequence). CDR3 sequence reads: CSARDRLLSGANVLTF. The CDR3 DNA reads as TGCAGTGCTAGAGATCGACTTCTCTCTGGGGCCAACGTCCTGACTTTC.

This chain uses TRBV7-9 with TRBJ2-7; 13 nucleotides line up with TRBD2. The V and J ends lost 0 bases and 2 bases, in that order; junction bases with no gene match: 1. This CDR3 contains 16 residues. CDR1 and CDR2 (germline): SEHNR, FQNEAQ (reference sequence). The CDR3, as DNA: TGTGCCAGCAGCTTAGCGGGACTAGCGGGAACCTACGAGCAGTACTTC. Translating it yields CASSLAGLAGTYEQYF.

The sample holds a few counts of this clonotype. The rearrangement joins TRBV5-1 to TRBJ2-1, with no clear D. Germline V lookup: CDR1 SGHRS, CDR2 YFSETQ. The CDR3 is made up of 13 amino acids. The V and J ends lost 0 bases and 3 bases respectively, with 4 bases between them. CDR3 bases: TGCGCCAGCAGCTTGGGGAGCTACAATGAGCAGTTCTTC. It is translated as CASSLGSYNEQFF. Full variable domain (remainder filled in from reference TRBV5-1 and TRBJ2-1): KAGVTQTPRYLIKTRGQQVTLSCSPISGHRSVSWYQQTPGQGLQFLFEYFSETQRNKGNFPGRFSGRQFSNSRSEMNVSTLELGDSALYLCASSLGSYNEQFFGPGTRLTVL.

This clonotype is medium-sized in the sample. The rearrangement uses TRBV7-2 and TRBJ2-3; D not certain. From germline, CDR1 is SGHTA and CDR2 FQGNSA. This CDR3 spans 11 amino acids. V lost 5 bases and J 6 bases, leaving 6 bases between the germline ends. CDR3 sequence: CASSVLDTQYF. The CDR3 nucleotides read TGTGCCAGCAGCGTATTGGATACGCAGTATTTT.

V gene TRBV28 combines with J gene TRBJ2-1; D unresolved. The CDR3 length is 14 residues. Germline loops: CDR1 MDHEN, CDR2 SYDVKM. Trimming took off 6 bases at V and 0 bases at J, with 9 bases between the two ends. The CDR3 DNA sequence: TGTGCCAGCAGGATAGATAGCTCCTACAATGAGCAGTTCTTC. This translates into CASRIDSSYNEQFF.

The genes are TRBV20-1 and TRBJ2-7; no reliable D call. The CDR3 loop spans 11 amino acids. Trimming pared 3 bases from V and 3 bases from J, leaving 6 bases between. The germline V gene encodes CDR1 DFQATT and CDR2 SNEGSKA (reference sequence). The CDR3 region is CSASKGYEQYF. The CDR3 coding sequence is TGCAGTGCTAGCAAGGGCTACGAGCAGTACTTC.

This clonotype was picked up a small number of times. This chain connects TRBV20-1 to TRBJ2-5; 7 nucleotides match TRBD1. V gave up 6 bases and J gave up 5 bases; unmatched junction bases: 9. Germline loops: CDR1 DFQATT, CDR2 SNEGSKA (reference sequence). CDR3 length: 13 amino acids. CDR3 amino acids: CSAETGAGETQYF. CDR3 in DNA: TGCAGTGCCGAAACAGGGGCAGGGGAGACCCAGTACTTC.

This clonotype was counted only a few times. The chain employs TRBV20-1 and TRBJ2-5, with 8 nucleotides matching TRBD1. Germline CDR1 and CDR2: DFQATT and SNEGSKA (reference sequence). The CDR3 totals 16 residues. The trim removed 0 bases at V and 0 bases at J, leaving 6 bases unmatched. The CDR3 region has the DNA TGCAGTGCTAGAGATTTTAGGACAGGGAACCAAGAGACCCAGTACTTC. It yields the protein CSARDFRTGNQETQYF.

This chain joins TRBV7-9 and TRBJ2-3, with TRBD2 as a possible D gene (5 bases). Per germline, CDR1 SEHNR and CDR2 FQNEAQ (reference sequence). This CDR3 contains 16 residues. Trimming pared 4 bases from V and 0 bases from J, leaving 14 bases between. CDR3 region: CASSSTGSFSTDTQYF. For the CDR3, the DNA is TGTGCCAGCAGCTCGACTGGGAGTTTTAGCACAGATACGCAGTATTTT.

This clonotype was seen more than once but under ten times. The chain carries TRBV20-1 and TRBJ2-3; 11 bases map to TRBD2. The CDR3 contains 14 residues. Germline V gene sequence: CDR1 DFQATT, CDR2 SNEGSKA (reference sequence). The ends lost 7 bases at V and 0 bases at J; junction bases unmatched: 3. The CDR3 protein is CSGRTSGSTDTQYF. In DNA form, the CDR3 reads TGCAGTGGACGGACTAGCGGGAGCACAGATACGCAGTATTTT.

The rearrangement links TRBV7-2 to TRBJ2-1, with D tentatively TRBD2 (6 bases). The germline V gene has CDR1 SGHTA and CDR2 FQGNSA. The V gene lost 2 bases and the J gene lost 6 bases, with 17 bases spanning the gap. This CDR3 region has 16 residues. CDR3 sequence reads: CASSLFGSRVTNEQFF. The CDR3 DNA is TGTGCCAGCAGCTTATTCGGGAGTCGCGTGACCAATGAGCAGTTCTTC.

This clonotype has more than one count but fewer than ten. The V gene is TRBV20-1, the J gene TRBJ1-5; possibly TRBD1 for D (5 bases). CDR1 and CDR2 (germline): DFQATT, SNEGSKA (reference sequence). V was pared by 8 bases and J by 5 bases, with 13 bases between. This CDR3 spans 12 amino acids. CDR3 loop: CSPWSGDQPQHF. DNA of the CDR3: TGCAGTCCCTGGTCGGGGGATCAGCCCCAGCATTTT.

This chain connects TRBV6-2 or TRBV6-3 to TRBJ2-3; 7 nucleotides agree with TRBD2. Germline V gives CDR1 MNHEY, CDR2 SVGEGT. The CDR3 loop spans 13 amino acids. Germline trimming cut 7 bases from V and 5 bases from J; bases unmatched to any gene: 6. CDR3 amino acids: CASKGLLGDTQYF. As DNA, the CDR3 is TGTGCCAGCAAGGGACTACTAGGAGATACGCAGTATTTT.